These 9 T cell receptor beta chains were sequenced from one sample in a study of T-cell memory formation after mild COVID-19 listed by TCRdb under 2021. The library was generated by 5' RACE. Instrument used: Illumina NovaSeq 6000. Using fastp trimming at Q25 and MiXCR clonotype assembly, TCRdb reanalyzed the public sequencing data and kept in-frame beta chains. Every distinct CDR3 protein forms one entry, paired with its most common genes and DNA. Recorded for this sample are about 290,000 distinct CDR3 sequences; around a sixth of them occurred a single time. 22% of the sample is taken by the ten largest. Sequenced material: PBMCs or a T cell subset sorted from them (not recorded which). All receptors come from a man younger than 30 who had mild COVID-19 (a few samples of this study predate the infection). The sample titles of this study are shuffled in the database, so cell type and time point are left out; the donor was told from shared clones.

This clonotype was observed at least ten times. V gene TRBV5-1 combines with J gene TRBJ2-1, with D tentatively TRBD1 or TRBD2 (5 bases each). Germline V gene lookup returns CDR1 SGHRS and CDR2 YFSETQ. The CDR3 loop spans 14 amino acids. V gave up 1 base and J gave up 6 bases, with 11 bases separating them. CDR3 region: CASSLSGQSNEQFF. Written as DNA, the CDR3 is TGCGCCAGCAGCTTGTCGGGGCAGAGCAATGAGCAGTTCTTC.

The table lists this clonotype with a count of one. This chain uses TRBV11-2 with TRBJ1-4; D is unclear. This CDR3 has 13 residues. CDR1 and CDR2 (germline): SGHAT, FQNNGV. Trimming left V 8 bases short and J 4 bases short, with 11 bases between. CDR3 coding DNA: TGTGCCAGCCTCAAGGGCGGTAATGAAAAACTGTTTTTT. Its protein is CASLKGGNEKLFF.

This clonotype showed up just a few times. The chain uses TRBV6-5 and TRBJ2-7; D is tentatively TRBD1 or TRBD2 (7 bases each). Trimming shortened V by 5 bases and J by 2 bases, and 13 bases separated the two germline ends. The CDR3 runs 14 residues. Germline-derived CDR1 and CDR2 are MNHEY and SVGAGI. The CDR3 bases are TGTGCCAGCAGTCGACAGGGAGGGCCCTACGAGCAGTACTTC. Amino acids: CASSRQGGPYEQYF.

Only a few counts were recorded for this clonotype. The genes are TRBV5-1 and TRBJ1-4, with D unclear. Germline V lookup: CDR1 SGHRS, CDR2 YFSETQ. The CDR3 has 16 amino acids. V was shortened by 4 bases and J by 8 bases, with 21 bases between the two germline ends. The CDR3 here is CASSPTSPGPGEKLFF. CDR3 DNA: TGCGCCAGCAGCCCCACTAGTCCGGGCCCGGGGGAAAAACTGTTTTTT.

The chain links TRBV10-3 to TRBJ2-2; no clear D gene. V was cut by 4 bases and J by 4 bases, with 4 bases left in between. Germline CDR1 and CDR2: ENHRY and SYGVKD. This CDR3 comprises 12 residues. CDR3 in amino acids: CAISGPTGELFF. The DNA of the CDR3 is TGTGCCATCAGTGGCCCCACCGGGGAGCTGTTTTTT.

This clonotype was counted ten times or more. The genes are TRBV7-3 and TRBJ2-1; 11 positions match TRBD2. Germline V gives CDR1 SGHTA, CDR2 FQGTGA. The CDR3 has 15 amino acids. The V gene end was trimmed by 4 bases and the J gene end by 9 bases; junction bases not matched to a gene: 8. CDR3 sequence reads: CASSSLAGGPAEQFF. The CDR3 DNA sequence: TGTGCCAGCAGCTCTTTAGCGGGGGGGCCCGCTGAGCAGTTCTTC.

In its sample, this clonotype was seen many times. V and J are TRBV4-3 and TRBJ1-4, with TRBD1 matching 9 bases. CDR1 and CDR2 from the germline V gene are LGHNA and YSLEER. The CDR3 spans 16 residues. The ends lost 1 base at V and 5 bases at J; junction bases unmatched: 5. This CDR3 is CASSQAPGTGNEKLFF. The CDR3 coding sequence is TGCGCCAGCAGCCAAGCCCCCGGGACAGGGAATGAAAAACTGTTTTTT.

The CDR3 protein is CSARDRTHYNEQFF. The CDR3 nucleotides are TGCAGTGCTAGAGATCGCACTCACTACAATGAGCAGTTCTTC. The chain combines TRBV20-1 with TRBJ2-1; no definite D call. The CDR3 contains 14 residues. The V gene lost 0 bases and the J gene lost 3 bases, with 9 bases spanning the gap. In germline, CDR1 is DFQATT, CDR2 SNEGSKA (reference sequence).

In nucleotides, the CDR3 is TGCAGTGCCAAAGGGGGCAGGGGCAACACTGAAGCTTTCTTT. It translates to CSAKGGRGNTEAFF. The chain employs TRBV20-1 and TRBJ1-1, with 7 bases lining up with TRBD1. The J segment lost 2 bases and the V segment lost 6 bases, leaving 9 bases of the junction unmatched. CDR3 length: 14 residues. From germline, CDR1 is DFQATT and CDR2 SNEGSKA (reference sequence).